The clone carrying this T cell receptor beta chain is a singleton in its sample. This sample was included in a study of blood T cell repertoires in COVID-19. As for the study in general: PBMCs, B-cell-depleted T cells, or T cells provided the cDNA or gDNA that made up the material.

Germline V lookup: CDR1 SEHNR, CDR2 FQNEAQ (reference sequence). The germline V and J ends were trimmed by 5 bases and 7 bases, with 8 bases remaining between them. The CDR3 consists of 11 residues. Before being deemed recovered, Cohort 3 donors had two negative PCRs, clearance, or symptom resolution. Assay: immunoSEQ multiplex PCR; the TCRdb copy retains only in-frame clones and omits some. The sample holds 400,000 or so clones; 75% to 90% are singletons and the top ten take 1% to 1.3%. Sequences were obtained from PBMCs or T cells enriched from blood (not recorded which). The clonotype originates from a man aged 30 to 39 who had recovered from COVID-19. The V gene is TRBV7-9, the J gene TRBJ1-1; TRBD1 is a possible D gene (5 bases). The CDR3 spells CASSLQVEAFF. CDR3 bases: TGTGCCAGCAGCCTACAGGTTGAAGCTTTCTTT.